This T cell receptor beta chain was retrieved from a study of CD8 T cells in ankylosing spondylitis. The study's findings and limits: Researchers reportedly found disease-linked clones significantly enriched in matched ankylosing spondylitis synovial fluid.

Germline V lookup: CDR1 LGHNA, CDR2 YNFKEQ. J lost 5 bases, V lost 0 bases, and 9 bases had no gene match. The CDR3 covers 17 residues. About this clonotype itself: The target antigen is unknown.

MiXCR, run by TCRdb on the 5' RACE reads, gives a single entry per CDR3 protein. This table has nearly 250,000 distinct CDR3 sequences, 30% to 35% appearing once. The TCR sequence derives from a male donor with ankylosing spondylitis or in good health (not recorded which). The chain has TRBV4-2 and TRBJ2-1; TRBD1 matches 8 bases. The specimen sequenced was blood, either unsorted or a sorted T cell fraction (not recorded which). The CDR3 here is CASSQEQGDLANNEQFF. The CDR3, as DNA: TGTGCCAGCAGCCAAGAACAGGGGGACCTAGCCAACAATGAGCAGTTCTTC.